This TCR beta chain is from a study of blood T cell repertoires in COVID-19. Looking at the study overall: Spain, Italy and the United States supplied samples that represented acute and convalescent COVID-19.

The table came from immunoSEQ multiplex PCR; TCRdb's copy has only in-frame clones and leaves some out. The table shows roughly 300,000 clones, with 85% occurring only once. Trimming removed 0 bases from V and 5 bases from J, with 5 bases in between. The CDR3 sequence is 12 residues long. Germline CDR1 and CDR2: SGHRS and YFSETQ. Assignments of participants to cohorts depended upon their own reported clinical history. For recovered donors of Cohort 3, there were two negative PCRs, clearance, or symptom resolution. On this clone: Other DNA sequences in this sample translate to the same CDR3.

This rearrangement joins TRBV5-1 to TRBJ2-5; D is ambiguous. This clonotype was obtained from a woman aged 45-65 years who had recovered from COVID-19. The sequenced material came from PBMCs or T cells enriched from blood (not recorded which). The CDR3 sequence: CASSLDQETQYF. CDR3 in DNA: TGCGCCAGCAGCTTGGATCAGGAGACCCAGTACTTC.